Presented here are 18 T cell receptor beta chains from one specimen sequenced in a study of blood T cells in healthy people across ages. Primers used in a second PCR of roughly 7 to 12 cycles were a sample-barcoded 5' primer and a J-beta primer mix. TCRdb reprocessed the 5' RACE reads via MiXCR and lists one record per CDR3 protein. The sample consists of approximately 690,000 distinct CDR3 sequences, 40% to 45% of them appearing once. The sample comprised blood. These receptors all come from a man of 80 years or more in good health.

V is TRBV2 and J is TRBJ2-7; D is unresolved. V was clipped by 1 base and J by 5 bases, with 15 bases between them. The CDR3 runs 15 residues. Germline values: CDR1 SNHLY, CDR2 FYNNEI. The CDR3 DNA sequence: TGTGCCAGCAGTGAAGAGGGTCTTCTGACCCACGAGCAGTACTTC. It yields the protein CASSEEGLLTHEQYF.

The chain is built from TRBV2 and TRBJ1-5; 12 positions agree with TRBD1. V trimming: 6 bases; J trimming: 7 bases; junction bases outside the gene matches: 4. The CDR3 extends over 14 amino acids. The V gene's germline CDR1 is SNHLY and CDR2 FYNNEI. CDR3: CASSGTGGMQPQHF. CDR3 DNA: TGTGCCAGCAGCGGGACAGGGGGCATGCAGCCCCAGCATTTT.

This clonotype was found a few times. V gene TRBV5-6 combines with J gene TRBJ2-1; D is undetermined. Trimming took 4 bases from V and 5 from J, leaving 10 bases between them. Germline V gene data show CDR1 as SGHDT and CDR2 as YYEEEE. The CDR3 extends over 13 amino acids. CDR3 amino acids: CASSPGRDNEQFF. The CDR3 bases are TGTGCCAGCAGCCCCGGACGAGACAATGAGCAGTTCTTC.

The V and J genes are TRBV11-2 and TRBJ2-3; maybe TRBD2 (5 bases). Trimming cost V 3 bases and J 0 bases, with 7 bases left between them. Looked up from germline, CDR1 is SGHAT and CDR2 is FQNNGV. The CDR3 has 14 amino acids. CDR3 coding DNA: TGTGCCAGCAGCTTCGGGGAAAGCACAGATACGCAGTATTTT. It is translated as CASSFGESTDTQYF. Based on the CDR3 plus reference TRBV11-2 and TRBJ2-3, the full variable domain is EAGVAQSPRYKIIEKRQSVAFWCNPISGHATLYWYQQILGQGPKLLIQFQNNGVVDDSQLPKDRFSAERLKGVDSTLKIQPAKLEDSAVYLCASSFGESTDTQYFGPGTRLTVL.

With regard to this clonotype: Its ends do not fully match the called genes, so a read error is possible. The CDR3 loop is CTSQDRGVNEQFF. In nucleotides, the CDR3 is TGTACCAGCCAGGACAGGGGGGTCAATGAGCAGTTCTTC. The rearrangement joins TRBV5-4 to TRBJ2-1, with 10 bases fitting TRBD1. CDR3 size: 13 residues. Germline values: CDR1 SGHNT, CDR2 YYREEE (reference sequence).

This clonotype came up a few times. The chain joins TRBV28 to TRBJ2-7; 7 positions match TRBD2. Germline assignment: CDR1 MDHEN and CDR2 SYDVKM. The CDR3 extends over 15 amino acids. Losses at the gene ends were 0 bases for V and 6 bases for J; bases not matched to a gene: 8. The CDR3: CASSLCQGGSCEQYF. In nucleotides, the CDR3 is TGTGCCAGCAGTTTATGCCAAGGCGGGAGCTGCGAGCAGTACTTC. The variable domain in full, completed from reference TRBV28 and TRBJ2-7, reads DVKVTQSSRYLVKRTGEKVFLECVQDMDHENMFWYRQDPGLGLRLIYFSYDVKMKEKGDIPEGYSVSREKKERFSLILESASTNQTSMYLCASSLCQGGSCEQYFGPGTRLTVT.

This clonotype has a handful of counts. The chain uses TRBV7-8 and TRBJ2-1, with 10 bases that match TRBD1. CDR1 SGHVS and CDR2 FQNEAQ come from the germline V gene. Trimming took 7 bases from V and 5 from J; bases not matched to a gene: 17. CDR3 length: 18 amino acids. CDR3 sequence reads: CASMPGQGYVAVHNEQFF. The CDR3 DNA is TGTGCCAGCATGCCGGGACAGGGGTATGTAGCGGTCCACAATGAGCAGTTCTTC.

This clonotype showed up just a few times. The V call is TRBV7-3, the J call TRBJ2-3; 8 bases are shared with TRBD1. CDR3 length equals 14 residues. The ends lost 2 bases at V and 5 bases at J; junction bases unmatched: 3. Looked up from germline, CDR1 is SGHTA and CDR2 is FQGTGA. DNA of the CDR3: TGTGCCAGCAGCTTAGACAGGGGAAAAGATACGCAGTATTTT. Its protein product is CASSLDRGKDTQYF.

This chain connects TRBV5-1 to TRBJ1-2; no clear D. CDR1 and CDR2 (germline): SGHRS, YFSETQ. Trimming shortened V by 0 bases and J by 7 bases, and 13 bases separated the two germline ends. CDR3 length: 14 amino acids. The CDR3 DNA is TGCGCCAGCAGCTTGGGGTTTGGGAGAGGTGGCTACACCTTC. It specifies CASSLGFGRGGYTF. The whole variable domain, remainder taken from reference TRBV5-1 and TRBJ1-2, is KAGVTQTPRYLIKTRGQQVTLSCSPISGHRSVSWYQQTPGQGLQFLFEYFSETQRNKGNFPGRFSGRQFSNSRSEMNVSTLELGDSALYLCASSLGFGRGGYTFGSGTRLTVV.

This clonotype came up once. The V and J genes are TRBV12-3 or TRBV12-4 and TRBJ1-6, with no clear D. The CDR3 totals 13 residues. V dropped 7 bases and J dropped 7 bases, with 11 bases sitting between them. Written as DNA, the CDR3 is TGTGCCAGCACCCAATCCAGGAATTCACCCCTCCACTTT. Translation gives CASTQSRNSPLHF.

The CDR3 loop reads CASSFQGGETQYF. CDR3 nucleotides: TGTGCCAGCAGCTTCCAGGGTGGGGAGACCCAGTACTTC. The chain carries TRBV7-6 and TRBJ2-5; tentative D call: TRBD1 (5 bases). The CDR3 extends over 13 amino acids. Trimming removed 3 bases at V and 5 bases at J, with 10 bases between. The germline CDR1 and CDR2 sequences are SGHVS and FNYEAQ.

This clonotype has a count of ten or more. The chain joins TRBV28 to TRBJ1-5; no definite D call. CDR3 length equals 15 residues. The V gene lost 3 bases and the J gene lost 0 bases, with 9 bases spanning the gap. The V gene's germline CDR1 is MDHEN and CDR2 SYDVKM. CDR3 protein: CASSLPGYSNQPQHF. CDR3 nucleotides: TGTGCCAGCAGTTTGCCGGGATATAGCAATCAGCCCCAGCATTTT.

V is TRBV20-1 and J is TRBJ1-2; TRBD1 matches at 7 bases. Germline CDR1 and CDR2: DFQATT and SNEGSKA (reference sequence). The CDR3 contains 14 residues. Unmatched junction bases numbered 2, after V lost 0 bases and J lost 1 base. CDR3 bases: TGCAGTGCTAGAGATACAGGGGATAACTATGGCTACACCTTC. Amino acid sequence: CSARDTGDNYGYTF.

The genes are TRBV7-2 and TRBJ2-7; 9 bases line up with TRBD1. V dropped 4 bases and J dropped 2; count of bases not matched to a gene: 6. The CDR3 spans 15 residues. CDR1 SGHTA and CDR2 FQGNSA come from the germline V gene. CDR3 bases: TGTGCCAGCAGCTACCAGACAGGGGGGGCCTACGAGCAGTACTTC. Translation gives CASSYQTGGAYEQYF.

The sample holds a few counts of this clonotype. The chain links TRBV20-1 to TRBJ1-4; 12 bases are shared with TRBD1. Trimming cost V 1 base and J 5 bases; bases outside gene matches: 5. The CDR3 has 16 amino acids. Looked up from germline, CDR1 is DFQATT and CDR2 is SNEGSKA (reference sequence). CDR3 region: CSARVGQGARNEKLFF. CDR3 nucleotide sequence: TGCAGTGCTAGAGTGGGACAGGGGGCTAGAAATGAAAAACTGTTTTTT.

The V gene is TRBV7-6, the J gene TRBJ1-4; weak D call: TRBD1 (5 bases). The CDR3 extends over 14 amino acids. Trimming took off 2 bases at V and 8 bases at J, with 12 bases between the two ends. Germline V lookup: CDR1 SGHVS, CDR2 FNYEAQ. In nucleotides, the CDR3 is TGTGCCAGCAGCTTAAAGGGACTGGGGGAAAAACTGTTTTTT. Translating gives CASSLKGLGEKLFF.

This clonotype has just a few counts. The chain joins TRBV27 to TRBJ1-6, with D tentatively TRBD1 (6 bases). Germline values: CDR1 MNHEY, CDR2 SMNVEV (reference sequence). The CDR3 totals 17 residues. With 4 bases removed from V and 3 bases from J, the gap between germline ends came to 16 bases. CDR3 sequence reads: CASSSLPHRVYNSPLHF. The CDR3, as DNA: TGTGCCAGCAGTTCACTACCTCACAGGGTCTATAATTCACCCCTCCACTTT.

The genes are TRBV28 and TRBJ1-2, with a possible D match to TRBD1 (5 bases). Germline V gene data show CDR1 as MDHEN and CDR2 as SYDVKM. CDR3 length: 14 amino acids. V was cut by 3 bases and J by 4 bases, with 12 bases left in between. CDR3 residues: CASSFPRAGYGYTF. The CDR3 nucleotides read TGTGCCAGCAGTTTCCCCAGGGCTGGCTATGGCTACACCTTC.